The rows below give T cell receptor beta chains drawn from one sample of a study of post-analysis software for immune sequencing data. TCRdb redid the calling of the PCR reads with MiXCR, one entry per CDR3 protein. This repertoire shows 600,000 to 750,000 distinct CDR3 sequences, over 45% found once; its top ten account for roughly 12%. The sample was blood. Every receptor here comes from a girl aged 2 to 10 with multiple sclerosis. Each CDR3 is given with its conserved first and last residue. D genes are given only for firm matches. Clone size appears in some rows only: once, few, many, or a class for an expanded clone.

TRBJ2-7 NA TRBD1 TRBV7-9 TGTGCCAGCAGCTTGAATCCGGGACAGGGAGACTACGAGCAGTACTTC CASSLNPGQGDYEQYF
TRBJ1-2 few NA TRBV5-6 TGTGCCAGCAGCTTGGGAGCACTATACCAGAACTATGGCTACACCTTC CASSLGALYQNYGYTF
TRBJ2-5 few NA TRBV29-1 TGCAGCGTTGATGGGATGGGGGCGGACCTTGAGGGAGAGACCCAGTACTTC CSVDGMGADLEGETQYF
TRBJ1-6 NA NA TRBV10-3 TGTGCCATCAGTCAGGCCGATAATTCACCCCTCCACTTT CAISQADNSPLHF
TRBJ1-2 NA NA TRBV29-1 TGCAGCGTTCCGGGACGGAATGGCTACACCTTC CSVPGRNGYTF
TRBJ2-3 NA NA TRBV6-6 TGTGCCAGCAGTTATCTAGCGCCGAGCCTCCCAGATACGCAGTATTTT CASSYLAPSLPDTQYF
TRBJ1-2 NA NA TRBV10-3 TGTGCCATCAGTGATCCCGGATCGAGAGGGGATCATGGCTACACCTTC CAISDPGSRGDHGYTF
TRBJ2-6 NA NA TRBV6-5 TGTGCCAGCAGTTACCTCGGGGTGGCATCTGGGGCCAACGTCCTGACTTTC CASSYLGVASGANVLTF
TRBJ2-1 NA TRBD1 TRBV6-5 TGTGCCAGCAGCCCGTCCCCCGGGACAGACTACAATGAGCAGTTCTTC CASSPSPGTDYNEQFF
TRBJ2-5 few TRBD2 TRBV6-6 TGTGCCAGCAGTTATAGCGGGAGTGGGGAGACCCAGTACTTC CASSYSGSGETQYF
TRBJ1-2 NA NA TRBV12-3/TRBV12-4 TGTGCCAGCAGATTCTCGGGTTCCCATGATGGCTACACCTTC CASRFSGSHDGYTF
TRBJ2-7 NA NA TRBV11-2 TGTGCCAGCAGCTTAATGGGATCTCAACGGGAGTACTTC CASSLMGSQREYF
TRBJ2-5 NA NA TRBV5-1 TGCGCCAGCAGCTGGGATCCTGGTGAGACCCAGTACTTC CASSWDPGETQYF
TRBJ2-1 NA NA TRBV5-1 TGCGCCAGCAGCTTGGCAGACGATAACAATGAGCAGTTCTTC CASSLADDNNEQFF
TRBJ2-5 NA TRBD2 TRBV20-1 TGCAGTGCTCCGGGACTAGCGGGTGTAGAGACCCAGTACTTC CSAPGLAGVETQYF
TRBJ1-1 once NA TRBV29-1 TGCAGCGTTGAAATCAGGCAAGGTATGAACACTGAAGCTTTCTTT CSVEIRQGMNTEAFF
TRBJ2-3 NA TRBD2 TRBV4-2 TGTGCCAGCAGCCAAGATCTCCTAGCGGGGGACGCAGATACGCAGTATTTT CASSQDLLAGDADTQYF
TRBJ2-5 few NA TRBV20-1 TGCAGTGCTAGACAGGGGGGAAACCAAGAGACCCAGTACTTC CSARQGGNQETQYF
TRBJ2-7 once NA TRBV20-1 TGCAGTGCCATGGCGGCCCTAGGCCATAGCTCCTACGAGCAGGACTTC CSAMAALGHSSYEQDF
TRBJ1-2 few NA TRBV11-2 TGTGCCAGCAGCTTAGGTGGGCTGAACTATGGCTACACCTTC CASSLGGLNYGYTF
TRBJ2-1 few TRBD1 TRBV7-2 TGTGCCAGCAGCCAGGGGACAGGGTGGCCCAATGAGCAGTTCTTC CASSQGTGWPNEQFF
TRBJ1-4 NA TRBD1 TRBV5-1 TGCGCCAGCAGCTCACGACGAGGACAGGGTAATGAAAAACTGTTTTTT CASSSRRGQGNEKLFF
TRBJ2-4 NA NA TRBV2 TGTGCCAGCAGTGAAGGCCGGGCATCGGGCAAAAACATTCAGTACTTC CASSEGRASGKNIQYF
TRBJ2-1 NA NA TRBV7-9 TGTGCCAGCAGCTCTAACAGGGAAAATGAGCAGTTCTTC CASSSNRENEQFF
TRBJ1-1 few NA TRBV7-2 TGTGCCAGCAGCCTTACCAGGGCAAACACTGAAGCTTTCTTT CASSLTRANTEAFF
TRBJ2-1 NA TRBD2 TRBV20-1 TGCAGTGCTCCCCGGGCTAGCGGGAGCAATGAGCAGTTCTTC CSAPRASGSNEQFF